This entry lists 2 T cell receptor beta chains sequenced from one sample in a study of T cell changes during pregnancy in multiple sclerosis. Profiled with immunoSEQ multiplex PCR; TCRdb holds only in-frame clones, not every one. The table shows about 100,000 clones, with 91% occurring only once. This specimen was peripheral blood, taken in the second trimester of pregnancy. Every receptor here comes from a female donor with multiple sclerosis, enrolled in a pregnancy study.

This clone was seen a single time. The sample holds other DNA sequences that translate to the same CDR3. CDR3 region: CASSLAGGSYEQYF. The CDR3 nucleotides read TGCGCCAGCAGCTTGGCAGGGGGCTCCTACGAGCAGTACTTC. The chain links TRBV5-1 to TRBJ2-7; TRBD1 agrees at 7 bases. Germline loops: CDR1 SGHRS, CDR2 YFSETQ. The CDR3 has 14 residues. Trimming at V came to 0 bases and at J to 0 bases, leaving 0 bases not matched to a gene.

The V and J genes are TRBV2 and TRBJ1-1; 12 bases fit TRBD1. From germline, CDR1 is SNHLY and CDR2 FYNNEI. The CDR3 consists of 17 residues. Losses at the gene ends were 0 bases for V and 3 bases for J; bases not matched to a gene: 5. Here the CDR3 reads CASSEAGTGGAYTEAFF. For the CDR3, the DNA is TGTGCCAGCAGTGAAGCGGGGACAGGGGGCGCGTACACTGAAGCTTTCTTT.